The T cell receptor beta chain under discussion was sequenced for a study of blood T cell repertoires in COVID-19. Study summary: Samples representing acute and convalescent COVID-19 were sourced from the United States, Italy and Spain. From T cells, B-cell-depleted T cells, or PBMCs came the material, which was cDNA or gDNA.

Methods used by the authors: Nucleated cell counts were estimated from reference gene primer amplification. Only in-frame clones appear in the TCRdb table, and some are missing; sequencing was by immunoSEQ multiplex PCR. V and J calls and clone size come straight from that table; D and trimming were deduced from the DNA. The profile shows about 200,000 clones, under 80% of them singletons. The CDR3 covers 16 residues. Germline CDR1 and CDR2: DFQATT and SNEGSKA (reference sequence). The V end lost 3 bases, the J end lost 3 bases, and 18 bases lay between the germline ends. The chain links TRBV20-1 to TRBJ2-1; D remains ambiguous. The source material was peripheral blood. This receptor was taken from a man aged 45-65 years who had recovered from COVID-19. In DNA form, the CDR3 reads TGCAGTGCTAGTGGTCATGTGAGGCGGAACTACAATGAGCAGTTCTTC. Its translation: CSASGHVRRNYNEQFF.